These 5 T cell receptor beta chains originate from one sample sequenced in a study of post-analysis software for immune sequencing data. Libraries were made from TCR beta cDNA, and they carried unique molecular identifiers. Via MiXCR, TCRdb re-called the PCR reads, giving one row per CDR3 protein. The sample yields roughly 150,000 distinct CDR3 sequences, around 36% seen once. The sequencing used blood, collected after autologous hematopoietic stem cell transplantation. Receptor source: a girl aged 5-17 years with multiple sclerosis.

This clonotype has a handful of counts. The rearrangement links TRBV28 to TRBJ2-5, with D possibly matching TRBD1 (5 bases). V lost 8 bases to trimming and J lost 5 bases, with 15 bases between them. CDR1 is MDHEN and CDR2 is SYDVKM in the germline V gene. CDR3 length: 13 residues. CDR3 DNA sequence: TGTGCCAGCCATCCAACCAGGGCTGAGACCCAGTACTTC. Encoded protein: CASHPTRAETQYF.

This clonotype showed up many times. The genes are TRBV27 and TRBJ2-7; 7 bases map to TRBD2. With V trimmed by 3 bases and J by 2 bases, 4 bases remained unmatched. In germline, CDR1 is MNHEY, CDR2 SMNVEV (reference sequence). The CDR3 has 14 residues. The CDR3 loop is CASSFSGTTYEQYF. CDR3 nucleotides: TGTGCCAGCAGTTTCTCCGGGACTACCTACGAGCAGTACTTC.

The table lists this clonotype with a few counts. This chain uses TRBV5-5 with TRBJ2-1, with TRBD2 matching over 7 bases. The germline CDR1 and CDR2 sequences are SGHKS and YYEKEE (reference sequence). The ends lost 4 bases at V and 5 bases at J; junction bases unmatched: 6. There are 14 residues in the CDR3. This CDR3 reads CASSRGDFNNEQFF. The CDR3 bases are TGTGCCAGCAGCCGGGGGGACTTCAACAATGAGCAGTTCTTC.

The CDR3 here is CASSATSGSPYEQYF. CDR3 nucleotides: TGTGCCAGCAGCGCGACTAGCGGGAGCCCCTACGAGCAGTACTTC. The V call is TRBV7-2, the J call TRBJ2-4; 12 nucleotides align to TRBD2. Gene TRBJ2-7 matches the end of the DNA better, so the J call may be wrong. The CDR3 covers 15 residues. The V gene's germline CDR1 is SGHTA and CDR2 FQGNSA.

This sequence joins TRBV27 and TRBJ1-5; no clear D gene. Between the trimmed V and J ends, which lost 3 bases and 2 bases, there was a span of 11 bases. The CDR3 extends over 15 amino acids. The V gene's germline CDR1 is MNHEY and CDR2 SMNVEV (reference sequence). CDR3 protein: CASSFAGYGNQPQHF. For the CDR3, the DNA is TGTGCCAGCAGTTTTGCGGGTTATGGCAATCAGCCCCAGCATTTT.